The 6 T cell receptor beta chains in this list originate from one sample, sequenced in a study of OX40 agonist ivuxolimab in advanced cancers. Only in-frame clones appear in the TCRdb table, and some are missing; sequencing was by immunoSEQ multiplex PCR. Of fewer than 85,000 clones in the sample, around 78% were seen once. The specimen was CD4+ or CD8+ T cells sorted from blood, collected in a trial of the OX40 agonist ivuxolimab. These receptors came from an adult with an advanced solid tumor such as melanoma, head and neck, liver or kidney cancer.

The J gene is TRBJ2-6, the V gene TRBV7-9; unclear D gene. V dropped 6 bases and J dropped 2 bases, with 14 bases sitting between them. Germline V gene sequence: CDR1 SEHNR, CDR2 FQNEAQ (reference sequence). The CDR3 sequence is 16 residues long. The CDR3 DNA reads as TGTGCCAGCAGTTTGAACCCAGTAACTGGGGCCAACGTCCTGACTTTC. It yields the protein CASSLNPVTGANVLTF.

V gene TRBV7-8 combines with J gene TRBJ2-7; possible D gene TRBD1, 6 bases. Between the trimmed V and J ends, which lost 5 bases and 2 bases, there was a span of 19 bases. This CDR3 is 16 amino acids long. Germline V gene data show CDR1 as SGHVS and CDR2 as FQNEAQ. The CDR3: CASSPTGRASTYEQYF. The CDR3 bases are TGTGCCAGCAGCCCAACAGGGAGAGCCTCTACCTACGAGCAGTACTTC. The full variable domain, rest sourced from reference TRBV7-8 and TRBJ2-7, is GAGVSQSPRYKVAKRGQDVALRCDPISGHVSLFWYQQALGQGPEFLTYFQNEAQLDKSGLPSDRFFAERPEGSVSTLKIQRTQQEDSAVYLCASSPTGRASTYEQYFGPGTRLTVT.

V usage is TRBV10-1 and J usage is TRBJ1-4; no definite D call. The CDR3 covers 14 residues. CDR1 and CDR2 from the germline V gene are WNHNN and SYGVQD (reference sequence). V was shortened by 0 bases and J by 6 bases, with 8 bases between the two germline ends. The CDR3 DNA sequence: TGCGCCAGCAGTGAGTCGGCCGGAGATGAAAAACTGTTTTTT. Its translation: CASSESAGDEKLFF.

V usage is TRBV28 and J usage is TRBJ1-5; 9 nucleotides align to TRBD1. Germline V gene data show CDR1 as MDHEN and CDR2 as SYDVKM. This CDR3 comprises 14 residues. Trimming took 11 bases from V and 6 from J; bases not matched to a gene: 11. CDR3 in DNA: TGTGCCGGAGCCGCCGGGGACAGGGTTCAGCCCCAGCATTTT. Translation gives CAGAAGDRVQPQHF.

The table lists this clone with a few counts. The chain has TRBV19 and TRBJ2-7; TRBD1 matches 8 bases. Germline V gives CDR1 LNHDA, CDR2 SQIVND (reference sequence). The trim removed 3 bases at V and 4 bases at J, leaving 2 bases unmatched. The length of the CDR3 is 13 residues. The CDR3 here is CASSIGTGYEQYF. CDR3 nucleotide sequence: TGTGCCAGTAGTATTGGGACAGGTTACGAGCAGTACTTC.

The chain couples TRBV2 to TRBJ1-5; D is perhaps TRBD1 (6 bases). The CDR3 extends over 13 amino acids. Trimming left V 5 bases short and J 2 bases short, with 7 bases between. Per the germline V gene, CDR1 is SNHLY and CDR2 is FYNNEI. CDR3 DNA: TGTGCCAGCAGTAACAGGGGCAATCAGCCCCAGCATTTT. Translated, it gives CASSNRGNQPQHF.